Detailed here is one T cell receptor (beta chain). This record comes from a study of T cells in Graves' hyperthyroidism and ophthalmopathy. The CDR3 regions of TCR beta were amplified from RNA transcripts. HTBI primers were used for first-round RT-PCR of the TCR CDR3. A single record per CDR3 protein comes from TCRdb applying MiXCR to the multiplex PCR reads. This sample has hundreds of thousands of distinct CDR3 sequences, with 15% to 20% found just once. The CDR3 is 17 residues long. Trimming took off 4 bases at V and 4 bases at J, with 19 bases between the two ends. Germline V CDR1 and CDR2: MDHEN, SYDVKM.

The sample comprised blood. J is TRBJ1-4 and V is TRBV28, with D tentatively TRBD1 (6 bases). The TCR sequence derives from a woman aged 25 to 39 with Graves' hyperthyroidism. In DNA, the CDR3 is TGTGCCAGCAGTTCCAATATCAGACAGGCCGATAATGAAAAACTGTTTTTT. It is translated as CASSSNIRQADNEKLFF.